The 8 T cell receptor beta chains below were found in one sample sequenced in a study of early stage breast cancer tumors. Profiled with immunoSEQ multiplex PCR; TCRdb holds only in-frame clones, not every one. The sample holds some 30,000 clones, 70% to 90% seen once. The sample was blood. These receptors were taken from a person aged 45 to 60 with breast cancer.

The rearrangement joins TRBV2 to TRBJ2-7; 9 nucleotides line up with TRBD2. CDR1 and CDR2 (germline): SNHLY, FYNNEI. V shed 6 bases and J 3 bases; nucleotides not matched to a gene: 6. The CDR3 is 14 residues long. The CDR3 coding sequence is TGTGCCAGCAGGGGCGGGGGGGCCGGCTACGAGCAGTACTTC. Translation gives CASRGGGAGYEQYF.

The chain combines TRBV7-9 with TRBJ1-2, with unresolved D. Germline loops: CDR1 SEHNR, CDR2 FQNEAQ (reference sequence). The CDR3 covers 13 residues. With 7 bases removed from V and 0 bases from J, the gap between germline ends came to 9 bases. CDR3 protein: CASTRQSNYGYTF. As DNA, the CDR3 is TGTGCCAGCACCCGCCAGTCTAACTATGGCTACACCTTC.

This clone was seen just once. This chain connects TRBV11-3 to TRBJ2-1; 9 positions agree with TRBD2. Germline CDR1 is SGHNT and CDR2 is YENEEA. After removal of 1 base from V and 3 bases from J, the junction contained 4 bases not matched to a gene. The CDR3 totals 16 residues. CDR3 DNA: TGTGCCAGCAGCTTAGTACGGACTAGCGACTACAATGAGCAGTTCTTC. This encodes CASSLVRTSDYNEQFF. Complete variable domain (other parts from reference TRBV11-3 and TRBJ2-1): EAGVVQSPRYKIIEKKQPVAFWCNPISGHNTLYWYLQNLGQGPELLIRYENEEAVDDSQLPKDRFSAERLKGVDSTLKIQPAELGDSAVYLCASSLVRTSDYNEQFFGPGTRLTVL.

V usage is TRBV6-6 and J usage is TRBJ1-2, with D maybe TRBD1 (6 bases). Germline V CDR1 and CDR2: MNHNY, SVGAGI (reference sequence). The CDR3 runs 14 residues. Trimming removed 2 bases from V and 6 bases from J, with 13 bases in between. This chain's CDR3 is CASSYLSGTHGYTF. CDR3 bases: TGTGCCAGCAGTTACCTATCCGGGACACATGGCTACACCTTC.

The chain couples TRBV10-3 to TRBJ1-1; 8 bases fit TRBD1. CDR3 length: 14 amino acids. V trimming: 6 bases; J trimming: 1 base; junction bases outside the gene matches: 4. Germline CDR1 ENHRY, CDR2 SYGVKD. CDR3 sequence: CAISKDRENTEAFF. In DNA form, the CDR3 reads TGTGCCATCAGCAAGGACAGGGAGAACACTGAAGCTTTCTTT.

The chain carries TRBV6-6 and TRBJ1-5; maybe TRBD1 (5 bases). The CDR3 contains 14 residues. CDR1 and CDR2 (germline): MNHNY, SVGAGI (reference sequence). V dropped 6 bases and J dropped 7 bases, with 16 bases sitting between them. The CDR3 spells CASRSQGAWQPQHF. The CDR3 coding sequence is TGTGCCAGCAGATCTCAGGGAGCATGGCAGCCCCAGCATTTT.

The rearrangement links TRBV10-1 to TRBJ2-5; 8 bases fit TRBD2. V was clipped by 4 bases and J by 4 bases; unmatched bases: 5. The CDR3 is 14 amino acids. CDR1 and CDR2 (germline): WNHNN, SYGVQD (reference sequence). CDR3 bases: TGCGCCAGCAGTGCGCGGGGGGCCCCAGAGACCCAGTACTTC. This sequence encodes CASSARGAPETQYF.

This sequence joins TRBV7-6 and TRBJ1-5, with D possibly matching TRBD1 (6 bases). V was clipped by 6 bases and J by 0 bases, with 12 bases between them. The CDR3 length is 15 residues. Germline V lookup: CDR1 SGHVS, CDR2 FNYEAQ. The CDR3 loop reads CASSPQGNSNQPQHF. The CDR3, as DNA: TGTGCCAGCAGTCCACAGGGAAATAGCAATCAGCCCCAGCATTTT.